This T cell receptor beta chain was identified in a study of CD8 T cells in ankylosing spondylitis. Study-level findings and limits: In synovial fluid and blood from reactive arthritis, some motif variants were previously reported. Within ankylosing spondylitis blood, a TCR beta motif made up of under 10 highly homologous variants appeared to be characteristic.

This CDR3 spans 20 amino acids. The V segment lost 0 bases and the J segment 3 bases; nucleotides outside the gene matches: 18. Germline values: CDR1 MNHEY, CDR2 SVGEGT. By quantitative 5'-RACE with molecular barcodes, the TCR beta libraries were made. TCRdb fed the 5' RACE reads into MiXCR, producing one record per CDR3 protein. The sample has 100,000 to 150,000 distinct CDR3 sequences; around 9% are singletons. This clonotype was seen a handful of times. The target antigen is unknown. Material: blood, either unsorted or a sorted T cell fraction (not recorded which). The V and J genes are TRBV6-2 or TRBV6-3 and TRBJ2-5, with 8 bases identical to TRBD1. This TCR derives from a male donor with ankylosing spondylitis or in good health (not recorded which). CDR3 DNA: TGTGCCAGCAGTTACTCGGGTGAGGAACGGCAGGGGGCTTTGAAAGAGACCCAGTACTTC. As protein: CASSYSGEERQGALKETQYF.